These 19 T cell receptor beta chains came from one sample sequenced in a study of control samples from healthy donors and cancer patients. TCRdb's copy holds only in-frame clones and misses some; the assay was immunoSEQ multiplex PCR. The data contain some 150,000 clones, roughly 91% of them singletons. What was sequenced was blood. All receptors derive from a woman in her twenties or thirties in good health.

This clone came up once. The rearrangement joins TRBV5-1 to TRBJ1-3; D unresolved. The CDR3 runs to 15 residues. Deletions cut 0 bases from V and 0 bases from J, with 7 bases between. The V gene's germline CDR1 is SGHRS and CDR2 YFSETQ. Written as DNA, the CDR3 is TGCGCCAGCAGCTTGGCCCCCACCTCTGGAAACACCATATATTTT. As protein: CASSLAPTSGNTIYF.

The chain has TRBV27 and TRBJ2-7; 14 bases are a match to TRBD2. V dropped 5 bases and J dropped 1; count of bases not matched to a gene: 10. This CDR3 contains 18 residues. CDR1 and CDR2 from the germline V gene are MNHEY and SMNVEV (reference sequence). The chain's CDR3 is CASSPRGTSGRLSYEQYF. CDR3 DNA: TGTGCCAGCAGTCCAAGGGGGACTAGCGGGAGACTATCCTACGAGCAGTACTTC.

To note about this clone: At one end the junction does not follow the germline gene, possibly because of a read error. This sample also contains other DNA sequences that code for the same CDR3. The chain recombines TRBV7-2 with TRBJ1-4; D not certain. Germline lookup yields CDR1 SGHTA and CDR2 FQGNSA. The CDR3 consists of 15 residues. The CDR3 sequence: CASSPQSATNEKLFF. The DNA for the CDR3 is TGTGCCAGCAGCCCGCAGAGTGCAACCAATGAAAAACTGTTTTTT. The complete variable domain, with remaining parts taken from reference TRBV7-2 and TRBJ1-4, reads GAGVSQSPSNKVTEKGKDVELRCDPISGHTALYWYRQSLGQGLEFLIYFQGNSAPDKSGLPSDRFSAERTGGSVSTLTIQRTQQEDSAVYLCASSPQSATNEKLFFGSGTQLSVL.

As DNA, the CDR3 is TGTGCCAGCAGCCTCCGGACACCTGGGGCCAACGTCCTGACTTTC. It yields the protein CASSLRTPGANVLTF. V and J are TRBV11-2 and TRBJ2-6, with a tentative D call TRBD1 (5 bases). Trimming cost V 5 bases and J 2 bases, with 10 bases left between them. The CDR3 has 15 residues. The V gene's germline CDR1 is SGHAT and CDR2 FQNNGV.

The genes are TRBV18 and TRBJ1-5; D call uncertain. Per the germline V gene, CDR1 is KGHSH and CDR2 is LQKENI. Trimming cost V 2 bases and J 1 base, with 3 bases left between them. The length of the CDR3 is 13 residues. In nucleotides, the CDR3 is TGTGCCAGCTCACCAAGCAGCAATCAGCCCCAGCATTTT. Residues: CASSPSSNQPQHF.

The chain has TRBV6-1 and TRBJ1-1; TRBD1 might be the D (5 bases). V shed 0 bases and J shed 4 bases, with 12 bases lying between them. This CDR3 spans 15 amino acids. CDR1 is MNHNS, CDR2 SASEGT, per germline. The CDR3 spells CASSEAGGRGTEAFF. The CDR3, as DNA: TGTGCCAGCAGTGAAGCTGGGGGACGGGGCACTGAAGCTTTCTTT.

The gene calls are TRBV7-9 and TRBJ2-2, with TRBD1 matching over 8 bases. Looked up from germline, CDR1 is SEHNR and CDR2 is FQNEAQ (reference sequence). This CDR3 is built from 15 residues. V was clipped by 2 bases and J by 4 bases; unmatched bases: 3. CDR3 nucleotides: TGTGCCAGCAGCTTATTCCAGGGGGCCACCGGGGAGCTGTTTTTT. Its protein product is CASSLFQGATGELFF.

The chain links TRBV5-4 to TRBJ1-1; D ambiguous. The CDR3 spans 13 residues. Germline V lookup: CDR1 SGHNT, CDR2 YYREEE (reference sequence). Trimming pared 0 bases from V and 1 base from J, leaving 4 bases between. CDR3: CASSLEGNTEAFF. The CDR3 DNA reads TGTGCCAGCAGCTTGGAGGGGAACACTGAAGCTTTCTTT. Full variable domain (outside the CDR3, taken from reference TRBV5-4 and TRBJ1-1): ETGVTQSPTHLIKTRGQQVTLRCSSQSGHNTVSWYQQALGQGPQFIFQYYREEENGRGNFPPRFSGLQFPNYSSELNVNALELDDSALYLCASSLEGNTEAFFGQGTRLTVV.

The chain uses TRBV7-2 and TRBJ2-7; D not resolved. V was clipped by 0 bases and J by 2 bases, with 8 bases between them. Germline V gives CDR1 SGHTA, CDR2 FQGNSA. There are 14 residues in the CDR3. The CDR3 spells CASSLAARTYEQYF. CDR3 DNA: TGTGCCAGCAGCTTAGCGGCCCGTACCTACGAGCAGTACTTC. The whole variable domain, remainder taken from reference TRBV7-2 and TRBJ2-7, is GAGVSQSPSNKVTEKGKDVELRCDPISGHTALYWYRQSLGQGLEFLIYFQGNSAPDKSGLPSDRFSAERTGGSVSTLTIQRTQQEDSAVYLCASSLAARTYEQYFGPGTRLTVT.

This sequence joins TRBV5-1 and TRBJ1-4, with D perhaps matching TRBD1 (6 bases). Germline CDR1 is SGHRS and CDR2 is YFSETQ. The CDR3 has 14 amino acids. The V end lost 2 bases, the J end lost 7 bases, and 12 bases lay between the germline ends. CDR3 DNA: TGCGCCAGCAGCTTCCCAGGGGCGGGTGAAAAACTGTTTTTT. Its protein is CASSFPGAGEKLFF.

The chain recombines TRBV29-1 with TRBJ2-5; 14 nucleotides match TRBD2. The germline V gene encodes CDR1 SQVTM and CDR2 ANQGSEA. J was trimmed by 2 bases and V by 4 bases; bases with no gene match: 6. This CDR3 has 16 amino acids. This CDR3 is CSVGGRLAGGQETQYF. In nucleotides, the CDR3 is TGCAGCGTTGGGGGGCGACTAGCGGGAGGGCAAGAGACCCAGTACTTC.

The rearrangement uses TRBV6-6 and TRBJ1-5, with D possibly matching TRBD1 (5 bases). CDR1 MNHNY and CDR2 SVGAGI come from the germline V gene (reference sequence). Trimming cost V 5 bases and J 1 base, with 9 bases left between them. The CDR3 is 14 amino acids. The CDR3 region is CASSVWDSNQPQHF. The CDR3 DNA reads TGTGCCAGCAGTGTTTGGGACAGCAATCAGCCCCAGCATTTT.

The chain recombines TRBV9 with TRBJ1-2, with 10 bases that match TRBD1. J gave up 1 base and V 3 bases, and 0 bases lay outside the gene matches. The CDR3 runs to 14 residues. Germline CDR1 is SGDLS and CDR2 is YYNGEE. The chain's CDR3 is CASSGDRGNYGYTF. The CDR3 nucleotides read TGTGCCAGCAGCGGGGACAGGGGTAACTATGGCTACACCTTC. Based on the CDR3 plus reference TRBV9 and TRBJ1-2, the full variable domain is DSGVTQTPKHLITATGQRVTLRCSPRSGDLSVYWYQQSLDQGLQFLIQYYNGEERAKGNILERFSAQQFPDLHSELNLSSLELGDSALYFCASSGDRGNYGYTFGSGTRLTVV.

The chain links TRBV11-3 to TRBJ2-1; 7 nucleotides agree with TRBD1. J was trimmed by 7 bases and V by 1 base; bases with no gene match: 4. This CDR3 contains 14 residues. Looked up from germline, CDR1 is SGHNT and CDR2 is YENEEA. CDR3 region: CASSLGRGPNEQFF. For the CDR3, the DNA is TGTGCCAGCAGCTTAGGTAGGGGGCCGAATGAGCAGTTCTTC. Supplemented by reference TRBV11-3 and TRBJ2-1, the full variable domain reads EAGVVQSPRYKIIEKKQPVAFWCNPISGHNTLYWYLQNLGQGPELLIRYENEEAVDDSQLPKDRFSAERLKGVDSTLKIQPAELGDSAVYLCASSLGRGPNEQFFGPGTRLTVL.

The CDR3 DNA follows: TGTGCCAGCAGCTTAGATGGTGGTGCTAGCGGGACAGATACGCAGTATTTT. Translating it yields CASSLDGGASGTDTQYF. V gene TRBV11-2 combines with J gene TRBJ2-3, with TRBD2 matching over 8 bases. The V gene's germline CDR1 is SGHAT and CDR2 FQNNGV. With V trimmed by 0 bases and J by 3 bases, 8 bases remained unmatched. The length of the CDR3 is 17 residues.

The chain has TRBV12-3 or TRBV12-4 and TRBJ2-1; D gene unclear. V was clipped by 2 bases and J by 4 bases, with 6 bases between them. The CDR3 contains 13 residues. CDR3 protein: CASSLNGYNEQFF. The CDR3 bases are TGTGCCAGCAGTTTAAACGGGTACAATGAGCAGTTCTTC.

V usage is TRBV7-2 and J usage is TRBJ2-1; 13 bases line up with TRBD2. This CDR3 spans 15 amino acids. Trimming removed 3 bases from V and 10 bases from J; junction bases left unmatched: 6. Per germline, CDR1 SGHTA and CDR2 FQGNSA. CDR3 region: CASSLGGTSGIEQFF. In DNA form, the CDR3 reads TGTGCCAGCAGCTTGGGGGGGACTAGCGGGATAGAGCAGTTCTTC.

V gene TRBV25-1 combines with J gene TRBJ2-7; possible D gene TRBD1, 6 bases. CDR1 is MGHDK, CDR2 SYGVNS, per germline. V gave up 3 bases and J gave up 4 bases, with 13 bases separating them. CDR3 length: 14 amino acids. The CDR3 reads CASSETGTLYEQYF. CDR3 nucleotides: TGTGCCAGCAGTGAGACAGGAACCCTTTACGAGCAGTACTTC.

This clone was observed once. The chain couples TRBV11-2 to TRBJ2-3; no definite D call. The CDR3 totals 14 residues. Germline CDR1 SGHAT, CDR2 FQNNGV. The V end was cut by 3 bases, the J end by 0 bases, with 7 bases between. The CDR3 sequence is CASSFLTSTDTQYF. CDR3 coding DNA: TGTGCCAGCAGCTTTTTGACTAGCACAGATACGCAGTATTTT.